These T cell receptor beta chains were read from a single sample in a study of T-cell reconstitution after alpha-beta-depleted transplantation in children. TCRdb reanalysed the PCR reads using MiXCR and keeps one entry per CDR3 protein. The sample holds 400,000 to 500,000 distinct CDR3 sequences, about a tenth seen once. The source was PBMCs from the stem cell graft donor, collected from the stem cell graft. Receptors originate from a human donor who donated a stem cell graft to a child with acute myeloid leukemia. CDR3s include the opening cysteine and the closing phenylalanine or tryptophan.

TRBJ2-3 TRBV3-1 CASSQDTSGRDTQYF
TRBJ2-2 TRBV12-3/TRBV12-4 CASSRTGAGELFF
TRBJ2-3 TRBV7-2 CASSLRLKVDTQYF
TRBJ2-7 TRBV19 CASSATGTGSYEQYF
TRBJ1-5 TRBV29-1 CSVLHGADQPQHF
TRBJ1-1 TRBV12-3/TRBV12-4 CASSLGPKTEASF
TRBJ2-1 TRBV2 CASRKYGLADNEQFF
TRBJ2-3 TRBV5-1 CASSSPVGAGDTLTDTQYF
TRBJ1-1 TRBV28 CASSPIQGSPEAFF
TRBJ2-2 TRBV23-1 CASRQHRPGTRDTGELFF
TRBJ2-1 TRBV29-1 CSAAGAGVFNEQFF
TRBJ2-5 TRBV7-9 CASSPRLAGPQETQYF
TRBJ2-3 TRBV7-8 CASSLTGTRGSTDTQYF
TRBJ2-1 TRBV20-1 CSAGAGGPFEQFF
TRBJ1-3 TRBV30 CAWSVSDHSGNTIYF
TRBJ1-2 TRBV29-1 CSVEILDRPSSGYTF
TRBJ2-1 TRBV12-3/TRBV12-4 CASTWDPRFEQFF
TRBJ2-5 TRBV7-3 CAPRETQYF
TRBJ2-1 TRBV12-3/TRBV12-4 CASRRVASGISYNEQFF
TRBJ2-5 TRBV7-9 CASSSSSGSEWETQYF
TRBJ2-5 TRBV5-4 CASSFRLAGGIIGPETQYF
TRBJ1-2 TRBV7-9 CASSLEGFGGYTF
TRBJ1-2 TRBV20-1 CSAREDRGRGYTF
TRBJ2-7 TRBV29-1 CSVPPPRDRGIYEQYF
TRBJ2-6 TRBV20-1 CSALRRTGGFSGANVLTF
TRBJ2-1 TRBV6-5 CASSSPGTGGLNEQFF
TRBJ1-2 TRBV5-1 CASSLAGQGSGYTF
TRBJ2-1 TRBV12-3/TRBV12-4 CASTPAGGAYNEQFF
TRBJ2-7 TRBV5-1 CASSFPGNYEQYF
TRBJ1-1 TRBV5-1 CASSSSSPTASHTEAFF
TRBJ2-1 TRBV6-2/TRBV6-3 CASSYSRLGSSYNEQFF
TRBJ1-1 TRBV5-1 CASSWTGGDEAFF
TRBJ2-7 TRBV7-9 CASSSLTSYEQYF
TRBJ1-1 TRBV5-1 CASRRGLMNTEAFF
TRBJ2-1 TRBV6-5 CASSYETGREQFF
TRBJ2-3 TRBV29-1 CSVDGAGQGTDTQYF
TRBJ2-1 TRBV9 CASSVSGNVLAGGIEQFF
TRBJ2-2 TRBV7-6 CASSPGTGGSRTGELFF
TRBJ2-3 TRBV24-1 CATSDLPPPDTQYF
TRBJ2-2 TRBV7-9 CASSPRWGGKNTGELFF
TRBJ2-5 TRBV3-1 CASSQEWSEKTQYF
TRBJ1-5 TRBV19 CASIPTGGQGRQPQHF
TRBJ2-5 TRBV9 CASSVGTGTAGETQYF
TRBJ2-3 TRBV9 CASSPTFGGTQYF
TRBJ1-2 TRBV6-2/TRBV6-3 CASSSHIRWNSPPLGYTF
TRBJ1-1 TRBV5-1 CASSGGTAWNTEAFF
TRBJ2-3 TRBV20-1 CSARDSFGKGLATPDTQYF
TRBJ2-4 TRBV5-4 CASSLERGLNIQYF
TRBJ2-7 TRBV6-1 CASSNRPGSYEQYF
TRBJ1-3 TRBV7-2 CASSLARGGNSGNTIYF
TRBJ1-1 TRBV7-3 CASSLTAGGITEAFF
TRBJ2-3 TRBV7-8 CASSTIAGSTDTQYF
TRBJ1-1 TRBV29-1 CSAEDRTNTEAFF
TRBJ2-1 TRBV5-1 CASSLDRDRFF
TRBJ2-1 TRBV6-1 CASTWDRGGEQFF
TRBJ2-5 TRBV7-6 CASSSTGTGETQYF
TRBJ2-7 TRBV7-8 CASSLVIYEQYF
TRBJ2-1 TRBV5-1 CASGLGRATPPNEQFF